Listed below are T cell receptor beta chains from one sample, sequenced in a study of identical twins. One entry per CDR3 protein results from TCRdb running MiXCR on the 5' RACE reads. The top ten clones hold about 0.53% of a sample with 460,000 or so distinct CDR3 sequences, approximately 15% of them seen once. Another study also made use of these data, one on yellow fever vaccine responses in identical twins.

The sample taken for sequencing was CD4+ T cells sorted from blood. These TCRs come from a woman aged 18-29 years in good health. CDR3s include the opening cysteine and the closing phenylalanine or tryptophan. A D gene is named only where the DNA matches it firmly. Only some rows state a clone size, as once, few, many or a class for expanded clones.

cdr3_nt cdr3_aa j_call v_call clone_size d_call cdr3_length
TGTGCCAGCAGTGCCTCAGGATACACCGGGGAGCTGTTTTTT CASSASGYTGELFF TRBJ2-2 TRBV25-1 few - 14
TGCGCCAGCAGCCAAGAGCAGCTAGCGGCCTACAATGAGCAGTTCTTC CASSQEQLAAYNEQFF TRBJ2-1 TRBV4-3 few TRBD2 16
TGTGCCAGCAGCACCACCTCCGGGACTAGCGGGAGAGTCTACGAGCAGTACTTC CASSTTSGTSGRVYEQYF TRBJ2-7 TRBV7-8 few TRBD2 18
TGTGCCAGCAGTTACTCTCCTCAGCTACGGGAGGTAACATACGAGCAGTACTTC CASSYSPQLREVTYEQYF TRBJ2-7 TRBV6-5 - TRBD2 18
TGTGCCAGCAGCTTAGTCCCAGGTTACAATGAGCAGTTCTTC CASSLVPGYNEQFF TRBJ2-1 TRBV7-2 few - 14
TGTGCCAGCAGTCCCACAGGGCGCTATGGCTACACCTTC CASSPTGRYGYTF TRBJ1-2 TRBV12-3/TRBV12-4 - - 13
TGTGCCAGCAGCCCTTGGACTAGCGGGGTTAGCACAGATACGCAGTATTTT CASSPWTSGVSTDTQYF TRBJ2-3 TRBV3-1 - TRBD2 17
TGTGCCAGCAGCTTAGCCTTAGAAAACACCGGGGAGCTGTTTTTT CASSLALENTGELFF TRBJ2-2 TRBV7-8 many - 15
TGCGCCAGCAGTTTGGGACACCTCACTTACGAGCAGTACTTC CASSLGHLTYEQYF TRBJ2-7 TRBV5-1 few - 14
TGCGCCAGCAGCCCGACAGTCACCTCCTACGAGCAGTACTTC CASSPTVTSYEQYF TRBJ2-7 TRBV5-1 few - 14
TGCGCCAGCAGTGGAGGGGACAGGGGACCAGAAAAACTGTTTTTT CASSGGDRGPEKLFF TRBJ1-4 TRBV5-1 - TRBD1 15
TGCAGCGTTGAAATAGCGGGAAAGGGGAATGAGCAGTTCTTC CSVEIAGKGNEQFF TRBJ2-1 TRBV29-1 many TRBD2 14
TGTGCCAGTACAGGGGCTCTGGAGACCCAGTACTTC CASTGALETQYF TRBJ2-5 TRBV2 - TRBD1 12
TGCGCCAGCACCCTCAGCGGAGGGGGAAGTTACGAGCAGTACTTC CASTLSGGGSYEQYF TRBJ2-7 TRBV4-1 many - 15
TGTGCCAGTATTGGTATTAACACCGGGGAGCTGTTTTTT CASIGINTGELFF TRBJ2-2 TRBV19 - - 13
TGTGCCAGCAGCTTAGTCGGGGGCGCGGATACGCAGTATTTT CASSLVGGADTQYF TRBJ2-3 TRBV7-2 many - 14
TGCGCCAGCAGCCAAGATGGTAGGGGAGGTTCACCCCTCCACTTT CASSQDGRGGSPLHF TRBJ1-6 TRBV4-3 few - 15
TGTGCCAGCTCACCTGTACCCGGGGCTAACTACGAGCAGTACTTC CASSPVPGANYEQYF TRBJ2-7 TRBV18 few - 15
TGTGCCAGCAGCTTAGTGAGTCTAGCGGGAGAGGTCACCTACGAGCAGTACTTC CASSLVSLAGEVTYEQYF TRBJ2-7 TRBV7-8 - TRBD2 18
TGTGCCAGCAGCCAAGATTCGAGCGGGAGTTTCGCAGATACGCAGTATTTT CASSQDSSGSFADTQYF TRBJ2-3 TRBV4-2 few TRBD2 17
TGCAGTGCTAGAGAGGGGATGCCTCTACAGTCCGAGCAGTACTTC CSAREGMPLQSEQYF TRBJ2-7 TRBV20-1 few - 15
TGTGCCAGCAGCCCCTCGACTAGCTCCACCTACGAGCAGTACTTC CASSPSTSSTYEQYF TRBJ2-7 TRBV7-2 few TRBD2 15
TGTGCCAGCAGCCAAGCCGGGATTAGCGAGCAGTACTTC CASSQAGISEQYF TRBJ2-7 TRBV3-1 - - 13
TGTGCCAGCAGTCGACAGGGAGGGAGTGAAAAACTGTTTTTT CASSRQGGSEKLFF TRBJ1-4 TRBV12-3/TRBV12-4 many TRBD1 14
TGCAGCGTCCGGGACAAATCCTACGAGCAGTACTTC CSVRDKSYEQYF TRBJ2-7 TRBV29-1 - - 12
TGTGCCAGCAGCCCCCACAGGGGGATGACTGAAGCTTTCTTT CASSPHRGMTEAFF TRBJ1-1 TRBV9 - TRBD1 14
TGTGCCAGCAGTTACTCGAATGGCAGGGGGGATGGCTACACCTTC CASSYSNGRGDGYTF TRBJ1-2 TRBV6-5 - TRBD1 15
TGCGCCAGCAGCTTGGGAGGGTGGGAGCAGTTCTTC CASSLGGWEQFF TRBJ2-1 TRBV5-1 few - 12
TGTGCCAGCAGCCGTCAACGAGCGGGGACATTCCCGGGGACCCAGTACTTC CASSRQRAGTFPGTQYF TRBJ2-5 TRBV9 many - 17
TGCAGTGCTAGAGCCGGGCTCACCGGGGAGCTGTTTTTT CSARAGLTGELFF TRBJ2-2 TRBV20-1 - - 13
TGTGCCAGCAGCCCAGGGGGGGCGGGACAGCCCCAGCATTTT CASSPGGAGQPQHF TRBJ1-5 TRBV28 few TRBD1 14